Listed below are T cell receptor beta chains from one sample, sequenced in a study of T cells in localized non-small cell lung cancer. The assay was immunoSEQ multiplex PCR, and TCRdb's table has in-frame clones only and misses some. The sample has 30,000 to 40,000 clones; approximately 87% are singletons. The sequences come from peripheral blood, collected before any cancer treatment. Receptors were obtained from a man between 40 and 69 years old with stage I lung adenocarcinoma. The CDR3 runs from the conserved cysteine through the conserved F or W. D genes are given only for firm matches. Rows may omit the clone size; those that give it use once, few, many or a size class.

j_gene,abundance,v_gene,d_gene,CDR3aa,CDR3nt
TRBJ2-7,NA,TRBV7-8,NA,CASSLGSGAEQYF,TGTGCCAGCAGCTTAGGTTCCGGGGCTGAGCAGTACTTC
TRBJ2-5,NA,TRBV2,NA,CASTSVGGEETQYF,TGTGCCAGCACCTCAGTTGGGGGAGAAGAGACCCAGTACTTC
TRBJ2-1,NA,TRBV6-4,NA,CASSRDFLSEQFF,TGTGCCAGCAGTAGGGACTTCCTAAGTGAGCAGTTCTTC
TRBJ1-4,once,TRBV9,NA,CASSVTGTTNEKLFF,TGTGCCAGCAGCGTCACAGGGACAACTAATGAAAAACTGTTTTTT
TRBJ1-2,NA,TRBV19,NA,CASSIDLNYGYTF,TGTGCCAGTAGTATTGACCTAAACTATGGCTACACCTTC
TRBJ1-5,NA,TRBV27,NA,CASSIDRSNQPQHF,TGTGCCAGCAGTATCGACAGAAGCAATCAGCCCCAGCATTTT
TRBJ2-7,NA,TRBV10-2,NA,CASSESWGEQYF,TGCGCCAGCAGTGAGTCGTGGGGCGAGCAGTACTTC
TRBJ2-7,NA,TRBV6-1,NA,CASSEERSYEQYF,TGTGCCAGCAGTGAAGAAAGATCCTACGAGCAGTACTTC
TRBJ2-1,NA,TRBV27,NA,CASSGTSAYNEQFF,TGTGCCAGCAGCGGGACATCCGCCTACAATGAGCAGTTCTTC
TRBJ2-1,NA,TRBV2,NA,CASSESAQFF,TGTGCCAGCAGTGAAAGTGCGCAGTTCTTC
TRBJ1-1,NA,TRBV5-1,NA,CASSLSQRKNTEAFF,TGCGCCAGCAGCTTGAGCCAGAGAAAAAACACTGAAGCTTTCTTT
TRBJ1-6,once,TRBV9,TRBD1,CASSVAGTDNSPLHF,TGTGCCAGCAGCGTCGCCGGGACAGACAATTCACCCCTCCACTTT
TRBJ1-1,once,TRBV19,TRBD1,CASKGQKLAAEAFF,TGTGCCAGTAAGGGACAGAAGTTGGCGGCTGAAGCTTTCTTT
TRBJ2-5,NA,TRBV9,TRBD2,CASTAGGTEETQYF,TGTGCCAGCACGGCGGGGGGGACCGAAGAGACCCAGTACTTC
TRBJ2-5,NA,TRBV5-1,NA,CASHREPGERKETQYF,TGCGCCAGTCACCGGGAACCAGGGGAAAGGAAAGAGACCCAGTACTTC
TRBJ2-7,NA,TRBV11-2,TRBD2,CASSLETSVEYF,TGTGCCAGCAGCTTAGAGACTAGCGTGGAGTACTTC
TRBJ2-3,NA,TRBV27,NA,CASSLGGYTQYF,TGTGCCAGCAGTCTGGGAGGATATACGCAGTATTTT
TRBJ2-3,NA,TRBV11-3,NA,CASSLGDWTSTDTQYF,TGTGCCAGCAGCTTAGGGGATTGGACTAGCACAGATACGCAGTATTTT
TRBJ2-2,NA,TRBV19,NA,CASSIRDGGELFF,TGTGCCAGTAGTATTCGTGATGGCGGGGAGCTGTTTTTT
TRBJ1-2,NA,TRBV5-4,NA,CASSSPGHKAGYTF,TGTGCCAGCAGCTCTCCGGGACACAAGGCCGGCTACACCTTC
TRBJ2-2,once,TRBV5-6,NA,CASSLVTSGELFF,TGTGCCAGCAGCTTGGTTACTTCGGGGGAGCTGTTTTTT
TRBJ2-1,NA,TRBV5-6,TRBD1,CASSLTGDLSYNEQFF,TGTGCCAGCAGCTTGACAGGGGACCTCTCCTACAATGAGCAGTTCTTC
TRBJ1-2,NA,TRBV5-6,NA,CASSLDTNYGYTF,TGTGCCAGCAGCTTAGATACTAACTATGGCTACACCTTC
TRBJ1-5,NA,TRBV2,TRBD1,CASSSTGLGHQPQHF,TGTGCCAGCAGTTCGACAGGGCTGGGGCATCAGCCCCAGCATTTT
TRBJ1-2,NA,TRBV2,NA,CASTGWGEDYGYTF,TGTGCCAGCACGGGGTGGGGAGAAGACTATGGCTACACCTTC
TRBJ1-4,once,TRBV6-5,TRBD1,CASSRTGSEKLFF,TGTGCCAGCAGTCGGACAGGGAGTGAAAAACTGTTTTTT
TRBJ2-2,NA,TRBV30,NA,CAWSPRDTHTGELFF,TGTGCCTGGAGTCCCCGGGACACCCACACCGGGGAGCTGTTTTTT
TRBJ2-7,NA,TRBV7-9,NA,CASRPWGAAYEQYF,TGTGCCAGCCGACCCTGGGGCGCAGCCTACGAGCAGTACTTC
TRBJ2-3,NA,TRBV6-4,NA,CASSEGDTQYF,TGTGCCAGCAGTGAGGGAGATACGCAGTATTTT
TRBJ2-1,NA,TRBV5-1,NA,CASSLTGQYNEQFF,TGCGCCAGCAGCTTGACAGGGCAGTACAATGAGCAGTTCTTC
TRBJ2-7,NA,TRBV4-1,NA,CASSQGGLPYEQYF,TGCGCCAGCAGCCAAGGGGGGCTTCCCTACGAGCAGTACTTC
TRBJ1-5,NA,TRBV9,NA,CASSVSAGVRQPQHF,TGTGCCAGCAGCGTATCCGCCGGAGTCCGCCAGCCCCAGCATTTT
TRBJ1-5,NA,TRBV4-1,NA,CASSQDFTGSNQPQHF,TGCGCCAGCAGCCAAGATTTTACTGGAAGCAATCAGCCCCAGCATTTT
TRBJ2-5,NA,TRBV5-1,NA,CASSLNRGDKETQYF,TGCGCCAGCAGCTTGAACCGGGGCGATAAAGAGACCCAGTACTTC
TRBJ2-5,NA,TRBV18,NA,CASSPSGETQYF,TGTGCCAGCTCACCCAGCGGAGAGACCCAGTACTTC
TRBJ2-7,NA,TRBV5-1,NA,CASSLPGAGVYEQYF,TGCGCCAGCAGCTTGCCGGGGGCGGGGGTCTACGAGCAGTACTTC
TRBJ2-3,NA,TRBV6-5,NA,CASRSGGLLAHTQYF,TGTGCCAGCAGGAGTGGGGGTTTACTAGCACATACGCAGTATTTT
TRBJ1-5,once,TRBV5-1,TRBD1,CASSLDHRGSNQPQHF,TGCGCCAGCAGCTTGGATCACAGGGGGAGCAATCAGCCCCAGCATTTT
TRBJ2-1,NA,TRBV19,NA,CASSIAGLSSYNEQFF,TGTGCCAGTAGTATTGCGGGCCTAAGCTCCTACAATGAGCAGTTCTTC
TRBJ1-1,NA,TRBV11-1,TRBD1,CASSLGQLTNTEAFF,TGTGCCAGCAGCTTGGGACAGTTGACGAACACTGAAGCTTTCTTT
TRBJ1-2,once,TRBV7-2,TRBD1,CASSLHATGGVGGYTF,TGTGCCAGCAGCCTCCACGCGACAGGGGGCGTGGGAGGCTACACCTTC
TRBJ1-1,NA,TRBV4-2,NA,CASSQDLGWAEAFF,TGTGCCAGCAGCCAAGATCTGGGGTGGGCTGAAGCTTTCTTT
TRBJ2-5,NA,TRBV27,TRBD1,CASAPTGTGAVETQYF,TGTGCCAGCGCCCCTACCGGGACAGGGGCTGTAGAGACCCAGTACTTC
TRBJ1-1,NA,TRBV6-5,NA,CASSRLRGTEAFF,TGTGCCAGCAGTCGTTTAAGGGGCACTGAAGCTTTCTTT
TRBJ2-1,NA,TRBV5-1,TRBD1,CASRTGEGEQFF,TGCGCCAGCAGGACAGGGGAAGGGGAGCAGTTCTTC
TRBJ2-1,NA,TRBV7-6,TRBD2,CASSPRPGSVAGGLGYNEQFF,TGTGCCAGCAGCCCCCGACCCGGATCTGTAGCGGGGGGGCTAGGTTACAATGAGCAGTTCTTC
TRBJ2-1,NA,TRBV29-1,NA,CSVEGVKKWTGHRDEQFF,TGCAGCGTTGAAGGAGTGAAGAAGTGGACTGGCCATCGGGATGAGCAGTTCTTC
TRBJ1-1,NA,TRBV6-5,NA,CASSYGGIEAFF,TGTGCCAGCAGTTACGGGGGAATTGAAGCTTTCTTT
TRBJ1-6,NA,TRBV12-5,NA,CASGGTENSPLHF,TGTGCTAGTGGGGGAACAGAAAATTCACCCCTCCACTTT
TRBJ1-1,NA,TRBV15,NA,CATSRDLKGSEAFF,TGTGCCACCAGCAGGGACTTGAAGGGTTCTGAAGCTTTCTTT
TRBJ1-5,NA,TRBV6-1,NA,CASSYEGPQHF,TGTGCCAGCAGTTACGAGGGACCCCAGCATTTT